The 10 T cell receptor beta chains below were found in one sample sequenced in a study of cytomegalovirus exposure and HLA in healthy donors. Generated by immunoSEQ multiplex PCR, the TCRdb table keeps only in-frame clones and is missing some. The table lists some 70,000 clones, 95% to 97% of them singletons. The sequencing sample was made of PBMCs. The origin of the receptors is a man aged 18 to 29 in good health and CMV-seronegative.

The J gene is TRBJ1-2, the V gene TRBV5-1; D is perhaps TRBD1 (6 bases). Trimming stripped 0 bases from V and 8 bases from J, with 11 bases between. This CDR3 is built from 13 residues. CDR1 and CDR2 from the germline V gene are SGHRS and YFSETQ. The CDR3 here is CASSLEAGVGYTF. CDR3 nucleotides: TGCGCCAGCAGCTTGGAGGCAGGGGTCGGCTACACCTTC.

This rearrangement joins TRBV19 to TRBJ2-7; D possibly corresponds to TRBD1 (7 bases). V was cut by 5 bases and J by 4 bases, with 21 bases left in between. The CDR3 contains 16 residues. Germline-derived CDR1 and CDR2 are LNHDA and SQIVND (reference sequence). Here the CDR3 DNA reads TGTGCCAGTAGTGGGGGGACAGCTTCTACCTTATACGAGCAGTACTTC. Protein: CASSGGTASTLYEQYF.

The gene calls are TRBV6-1 and TRBJ2-1; the D is unclear. V was pared by 2 bases and J by 2 bases, with 13 bases between. Germline values: CDR1 MNHNS, CDR2 SASEGT. This CDR3 has 16 residues. Written as DNA, the CDR3 is TGTGCCAGCAGTGAAACGCCCTCCGCAGCCTACAATGAGCAGTTCTTC. Translated: CASSETPSAAYNEQFF.

This rearrangement joins TRBV11-2 to TRBJ2-7, with TRBD1 matching over 8 bases. This CDR3 is built from 15 residues. Germline CDR1 SGHAT, CDR2 FQNNGV. After removal of 0 bases from V and 5 bases from J, the junction contained 6 bases not matched to a gene. The CDR3 reads CASSLEGQGAHEQYF. CDR3 nucleotides: TGTGCCAGCAGCTTAGAGGGGCAGGGGGCCCACGAGCAGTACTTC.

This clone has only one observation. This chain uses TRBV5-1 with TRBJ1-2, with 9 bases matching TRBD1. V shed 1 base and J 4 bases; nucleotides not matched to a gene: 8. The CDR3 consists of 16 residues. Germline CDR1 is SGHRS and CDR2 is YFSETQ. The CDR3 spells CASSLPGQGFTYGYTF. CDR3 coding DNA: TGCGCCAGCAGCTTGCCGGGACAGGGTTTTACCTATGGCTACACCTTC.

The chain uses TRBV5-5 and TRBJ1-3; 8 bases fit TRBD1. From germline, CDR1 is SGHKS and CDR2 YYEKEE (reference sequence). V dropped 4 bases and J dropped 4; count of bases not matched to a gene: 7. This CDR3 is built from 15 residues. CDR3 sequence (DNA): TGTGCCAGCAGCCCCGGGACAGGTTTGGGAAACACCATATATTTT. Amino acid sequence: CASSPGTGLGNTIYF.

The chain employs TRBV27 and TRBJ2-1; D is possibly TRBD2 (5 bases). The CDR3 is 17 amino acids. V lost 8 bases, J lost 10 bases, and 30 bases lay in between. In germline, CDR1 is MNHEY, CDR2 SMNVEV (reference sequence). CDR3 coding DNA: TGTGCCAGCCGTTCCAGACCAAGAGGGCCCGCACTGGGAGAGCAGTTCTTC. Translating it yields CASRSRPRGPALGEQFF.

The chain links TRBV9 to TRBJ2-1, with 10 bases aligning to TRBD2. The CDR3 sequence is 15 residues long. The trim removed 0 bases at V and 7 bases at J, leaving 4 bases unmatched. Germline V lookup: CDR1 SGDLS, CDR2 YYNGEE. The CDR3: CASSVEASGGNEQFF. CDR3 nucleotide sequence: TGTGCCAGCAGCGTAGAGGCTAGCGGGGGTAATGAGCAGTTCTTC.

V and J are TRBV5-1 and TRBJ2-5, with 15 bases matching TRBD2. The CDR3 is 15 residues long. V shed 6 bases, J shed 2 bases, and the junction held 2 bases outside the gene matches. Germline CDR1 is SGHRS and CDR2 is YFSETQ. CDR3 DNA: TGCGCCAGCACCGGACTAGCGGGGGGGCAAGAGACCCAGTACTTC. Amino acid sequence: CASTGLAGGQETQYF.

This sequence joins TRBV25-1 and TRBJ1-1, with TRBD1 matching 8 bases. Per germline, CDR1 MGHDK and CDR2 SYGVNS. Trimming at V came to 6 bases and at J to 1 base, leaving 4 bases not matched to a gene. CDR3 length: 14 amino acids. CDR3: CASSWTGRNTEAFF. CDR3 bases: TGTGCCAGCAGCTGGACAGGGCGGAACACTGAAGCTTTCTTT.